Reported below is one T cell receptor (beta chain). The V gene's germline CDR1 is LGHNT and CDR2 FRNRAP. The CDR3 runs 13 residues. The V segment lost 7 bases and the J segment 6 bases; nucleotides outside the gene matches: 7. As processed by the authors: Amplification with reference gene primers provided the estimates of nucleated cell counts. Data came from immunoSEQ multiplex PCR; TCRdb stores just in-frame clones and leaves some out. V and J calls and clone size are those listed in that table; D and trimming were worked out from the DNA. The sample has a few hundred thousand clones, around 88% seen once. The data originate from a study of blood T cell repertoires in COVID-19.

This receptor was obtained from a young woman who had recovered from COVID-19. The chain is built from TRBV12-5 and TRBJ1-1, with 8 bases matching TRBD1. The sequenced material came from peripheral blood. CDR3 nucleotides: TGTGCTAGTGCACTTACAGGGGGGGCTGAAGCTTTCTTT. This encodes CASALTGGAEAFF.